Listed below are T cell receptor beta chains from one sample, sequenced in a study of shared clonotypes between healthy human individuals. This table comes from immunoSEQ multiplex PCR, and its TCRdb copy is limited to in-frame clones, with some not included. The repertoire consists of under 2.5 million clones, with 92% occurring once and the leading ten covering 0.3% to 0.4%. Sequenced: naive CD4+ T cells from PBMCs. The receptors come from a man between 18 and 35 years old in good health. Some clones in this sample may be carry-over from other donors' samples. Both conserved end residues are part of each CDR3. The order of the fields is clone size, D gene, J gene, V gene, CDR3 length, CDR3 DNA, CDR3 protein. A D gene is named only where the DNA matches it firmly. A clone size is listed for some rows: how often the clone was seen (once, few, many), or a class if it is expanded.

-,TRBD2,TRBJ2-4,TRBV14,18,TGTGCCAGCAGCCGCGTCCGGACTAGCGGGAGGGCCGAAAACATTCAGTACTTC,CASSRVRTSGRAENIQYF
-,TRBD1,TRBJ2-3,TRBV5-8,16,TGTGCCAGCAGCCGGATATCGACAGGGGGCACAGATACGCAGTATTTT,CASSRISTGGTDTQYF
-,-,TRBJ2-5,TRBV5-1,13,TGCGCCAGCTCGCGGGGATCACAAGAGACCCAGTACTTC,CASSRGSQETQYF
-,-,TRBJ1-5,TRBV5-8,12,TGTGCCAGCAGCTTGGTCCAAAGGCCCCAGCATTTT,CASSLVQRPQHF
-,-,TRBJ1-1,TRBV10-3,15,TGTGCCATCAGTGAGATGGGGGCTCGGAACACTGAAGCTTTCTTT,CAISEMGARNTEAFF
-,TRBD1,TRBJ2-3,TRBV10-1,15,TGCGCCAGCAGTGGGGGGACAGGGAGTGCAGATACGCAGTATTTT,CASSGGTGSADTQYF
-,-,TRBJ2-3,TRBV28,15,TGTGCCAGCAGTTTACGGGGGAGTGGGTCAGATACGCAGTATTTT,CASSLRGSGSDTQYF
-,TRBD1,TRBJ1-5,TRBV19,16,TGTGCCAGTAGTGTCCACAGGGGAAGGAGCAATCAGCCCCAGCATTTT,CASSVHRGRSNQPQHF
-,TRBD2,TRBJ2-1,TRBV14,17,TGTGCCAGCAGCCCTAGGACTAGCGGGAGGGCCTATGATGAGCAGTTCTTC,CASSPRTSGRAYDEQFF
-,-,TRBJ1-2,TRBV5-6,13,TGTGCCAGCAGCCCGCGTGGTGGTAGAGGCTACACCTTC,CASSPRGGRGYTF
-,-,TRBJ2-7,TRBV7-3,14,TGTGCCAGCAGCCCCTCTGGCAGGGCGTCCGAGCAGTACTTC,CASSPSGRASEQYF
-,TRBD1,TRBJ1-1,TRBV29-1,15,TGCAGCGTTGAATCTCAGACAGGGGGCTCCGCTGAAGCTTTCTTT,CSVESQTGGSAEAFF
-,-,TRBJ2-3,TRBV28,14,TGTGCCAGCAGCCCCCCCGCGGGCACAGATACGCAGTATTTT,CASSPPAGTDTQYF
-,TRBD1,TRBJ2-3,TRBV23-1,17,TGCGCCAGCAGTCTACCCGGGACAGGGTTTTCGGGAGATACGCAGTATTTT,CASSLPGTGFSGDTQYF
-,TRBD1,TRBJ2-3,TRBV5-6,15,TGTGCCAGCAGCTCCCGGGACAGGCCTCCAGATACGCAGTATTTT,CASSSRDRPPDTQYF
-,TRBD1,TRBJ2-1,TRBV6-5,15,TGTGCCAGCAGTTACGCCCGGACAGGACTCAATGAGCAGTTCTTC,CASSYARTGLNEQFF
-,-,TRBJ1-2,TRBV30,13,TGTGCCTGGACCCCGCAGGGGCCCTATGGCTACACCTTC,CAWTPQGPYGYTF
-,TRBD1,TRBJ2-5,TRBV9,14,TGTGCCAGCAGCGCCAGGACAGGCCAAGAGACCCAGTACTTC,CASSARTGQETQYF
-,TRBD1,TRBJ2-6,TRBV2,17,TGTGCCAGCAGTGATGGGACAGGGGCAGCTGGGGCCAACGTCCTGACTTTC,CASSDGTGAAGANVLTF
few,-,TRBJ1-4,TRBV30,13,TGTGCCTGGACAGGGAAGGGCAGTGAAAAACTGTTTTTT,CAWTGKGSEKLFF
-,TRBD2,TRBJ2-3,TRBV10-3,16,TGTGCCATCAGCTCGGGACTAGCGGGAGGTGGAGATACGCAGTATTTT,CAISSGLAGGGDTQYF
-,-,TRBJ1-5,TRBV20-1,11,TGCAGTGCTAGGGAACAATATAGGCAGCATTTT,CSAREQYRQHF
-,-,TRBJ2-2,TRBV27,14,TGTGCCAGCAGTTTAAGGATTCTCTCCCGGGAGCTGTTTTTT,CASSLRILSRELFF
-,-,TRBJ1-5,TRBV5-8,14,TGTGCCAGCAGCGAGGACAGCGATAATCAGCCCCAGCATTTT,CASSEDSDNQPQHF
-,TRBD1,TRBJ1-4,TRBV6-1,14,TGTGCCAGCAGTGAAGGGACAGGGTCTGAAAAACTGTTTTTT,CASSEGTGSEKLFF
-,TRBD1,TRBJ2-5,TRBV6-1,17,TGTGCCAGCAGTGAAGGAATTTCCGGGACAGGACAAGAGACCCAGTACTTC,CASSEGISGTGQETQYF
-,-,TRBJ1-1,TRBV14,15,TGTGCCAGCAGCCTGCCGGGCACGGTGAACACTGAAGCTTTCTTT,CASSLPGTVNTEAFF
-,TRBD1,TRBJ2-1,TRBV18,15,TGTGCCAGCTCACCACGAGGACAGGGATACAATGAGCAGTTCTTC,CASSPRGQGYNEQFF
-,-,TRBJ1-1,TRBV19,12,TGTGCCAGTAGTATAGGACAGCTCGCCGGTTTCTTT,CASSIGQLAGFF
-,TRBD1,TRBJ1-1,TRBV29-1,12,TGCAGCGGAAACAGGGGAAACACTGAAGCTTTCTTT,CSGNRGNTEAFF
-,TRBD2,TRBJ2-7,TRBV5-1,17,TGCGCCAGCAGCTTGGAGGGCGGGGCCAGCGGGGCCTACGAGCAGTACTTC,CASSLEGGASGAYEQYF